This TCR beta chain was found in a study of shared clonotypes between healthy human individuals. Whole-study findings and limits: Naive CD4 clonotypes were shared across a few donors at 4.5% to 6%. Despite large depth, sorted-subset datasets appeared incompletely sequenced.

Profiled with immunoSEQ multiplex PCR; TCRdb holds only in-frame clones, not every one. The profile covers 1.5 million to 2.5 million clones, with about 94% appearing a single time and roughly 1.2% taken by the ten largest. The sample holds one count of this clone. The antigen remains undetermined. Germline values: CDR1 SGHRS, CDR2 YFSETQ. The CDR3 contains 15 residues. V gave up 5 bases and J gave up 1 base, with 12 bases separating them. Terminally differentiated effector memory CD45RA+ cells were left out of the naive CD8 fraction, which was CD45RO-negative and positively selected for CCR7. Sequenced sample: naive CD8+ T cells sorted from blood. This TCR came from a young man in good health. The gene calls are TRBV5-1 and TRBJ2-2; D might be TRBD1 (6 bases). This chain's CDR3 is CASRVGQLNTGELFF. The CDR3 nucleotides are TGCGCCAGCAGGGTGGGACAACTGAACACCGGGGAGCTGTTTTTT.